This T cell receptor (beta chain) was identified in a study of shared clonotypes between healthy human individuals. Whole-study findings and limits: In contrast to clonotypes shared by all four donors, non-shared clonotypes had lower generation probabilities.

As concerns this clone: Antigen: not known. One end of the junction fails to match germline, which may point to a read error.

Per germline, CDR1 SGHRS and CDR2 YFSETQ. The CDR3 has 12 amino acids. Clones were sequenced by immunoSEQ multiplex PCR, and TCRdb holds only the in-frame ones, with some missing. Seen here are 2,500,000 or so clones, less than 95% observed once, and the top ten hold approximately 0.4%. The TCR comes from a man aged 18 to 29 in good health. Some clones in this sample may be carry-over from other donors' samples. The genes are TRBV5-1 and TRBJ1-2; 9 bases fit TRBD1. Material for sequencing was naive CD4+ T cells from PBMCs. Subset in this sample: CD45RA+ positively selected. In DNA, the CDR3 is TGCGCCAGCAGCCAGACAGGGGGAGGATACGCCTTC. It codes for CASSQTGGGYAF. The complete variable domain, with remaining parts taken from reference TRBV5-1 and TRBJ1-2, reads KAGVTQTPRYLIKTRGQQVTLSCSPISGHRSVSWYQQTPGQGLQFLFEYFSETQRNKGNFPGRFSGRQFSNSRSEMNVSTLELGDSALYLCASSQTGGGYAFGSGTRLTVV.